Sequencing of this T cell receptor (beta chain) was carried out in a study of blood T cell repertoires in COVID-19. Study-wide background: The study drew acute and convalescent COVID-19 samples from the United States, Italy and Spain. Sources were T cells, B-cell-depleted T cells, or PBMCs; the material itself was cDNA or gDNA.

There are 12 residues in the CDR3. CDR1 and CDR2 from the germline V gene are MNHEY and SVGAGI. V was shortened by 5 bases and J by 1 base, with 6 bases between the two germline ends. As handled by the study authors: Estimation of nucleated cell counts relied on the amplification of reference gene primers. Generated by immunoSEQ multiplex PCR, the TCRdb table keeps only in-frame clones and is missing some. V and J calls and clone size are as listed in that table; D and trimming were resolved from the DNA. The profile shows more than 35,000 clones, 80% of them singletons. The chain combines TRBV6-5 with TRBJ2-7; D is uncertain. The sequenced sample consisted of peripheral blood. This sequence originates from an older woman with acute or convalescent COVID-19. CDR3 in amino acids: CASSPQSYEQYF. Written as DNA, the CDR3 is TGTGCCAGCAGTCCTCAGTCCTACGAGCAGTACTTC.